This T cell receptor (beta chain) stems from a study of cytomegalovirus exposure and HLA in healthy donors. The CDR3 runs to 13 residues. The germline gives CDR1 WSHSY, CDR2 SAAADI. The germline V and J ends were trimmed by 7 bases and 0 bases, with 9 bases remaining between them. Both 60 Vbeta primers and 13 Jbeta primers went into the PCR. Profiling relied on immunoSEQ multiplex PCR, and the TCRdb table lists in-frame clones only, not all of them. The repertoire consists of about 130,000 clones, with nearly 10% occurring once and the leading ten covering 1.5% to 2%. The chain is built from TRBV10-2 and TRBJ1-1; D unresolved. The sequencing sample was made of PBMCs. This TCR came from a man between 45 and 60 years old in good health and CMV-seronegative. DNA of the CDR3: TGCGCCAGCACTGGGCGGGTGAACACTGAAGCTTTCTTT. It specifies CASTGRVNTEAFF.